This T cell receptor (beta chain) comes out of a study of T cell repertoires in aging, cancer and after chemotherapy. On the study more broadly: Six age groups, ranging from 30 or younger to 70 or older, included the donors. Repeat sampling of healthy donors over several months to years showed clear clonal overlap.

TRB rearrangements spanning V, D and J were amplified using mixed TRB-A/B primers. TCRdb re-called the multiplex PCR reads through MiXCR, storing one row per CDR3 protein. The table lists about 7,400 distinct CDR3 sequences, 40% of them singletons, with 14% to 15% in the top ten. The template was genomic DNA from peripheral blood, not RNA. V was pared by 5 bases and J by 2 bases, with 8 bases of the junction left unmatched. In germline, CDR1 is SGHAT, CDR2 FQNNGV. The CDR3 extends over 15 amino acids. Overall study results and limits: Loss of evenness, beyond lost richness, contributed to age-related TCR diversity decline in cancer patients.

Concerning this clonotype: No antigen is known for it.

V usage is TRBV11-2 and J usage is TRBJ1-1; TRBD1 matches at 7 bases. The sample taken for sequencing was blood. The receptor was derived from a human donor in good health. CDR3 region: CASSRGGTVNTEAFF. The CDR3 DNA reads TGTGCCAGCAGCAGAGGGGGGACAGTCAACACTGAAGCTTTCTTT.